Listed here is a single T cell receptor beta chain. These data originate in a study of beta chain features in type 1 diabetes. Between the trimmed V and J ends, which lost 4 bases and 1 base, there was a span of 13 bases. The CDR3 contains 14 residues. Germline CDR1 GTSNPN, CDR2 SVGIG (reference sequence). Reverse transcription of all isolated RNA meant that expressed TCRB transcripts were sequenced. Assay: immunoSEQ multiplex PCR; the TCRdb copy retains only in-frame clones and omits some. The sample lists a few hundred thousand clones; roughly 16% were seen once. This receptor was taken from a woman aged 18-29 years in good health. The genes are TRBV30 and TRBJ2-5, with a weak D call TRBD2 (5 bases). The sequenced sample was naive CD4+ T cells from blood. The CDR3 reads CAWNRGRGQETQYF. The DNA for the CDR3 is TGTGCCTGGAACCGAGGACGGGGCCAAGAGACCCAGTACTTC.